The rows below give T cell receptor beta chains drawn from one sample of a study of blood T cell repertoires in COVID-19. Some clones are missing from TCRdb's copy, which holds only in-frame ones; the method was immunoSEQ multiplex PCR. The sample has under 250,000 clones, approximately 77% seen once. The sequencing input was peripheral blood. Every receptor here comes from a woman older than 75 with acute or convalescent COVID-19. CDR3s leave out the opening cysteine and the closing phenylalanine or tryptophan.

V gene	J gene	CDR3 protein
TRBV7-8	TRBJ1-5	ASSASRGPQH
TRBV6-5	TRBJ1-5	ASSRGEEPQH
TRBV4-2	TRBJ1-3	ASSQDWEGGVGNTIY
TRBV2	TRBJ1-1	ASRGQGQVAF
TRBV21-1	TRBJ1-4	ASSKWDRTNEKLF
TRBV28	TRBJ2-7	ASSLLGTTSYEQY
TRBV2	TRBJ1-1	ASSDLSPNRVGSRDTEAF
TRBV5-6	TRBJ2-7	ASSLGGGSSYEQY
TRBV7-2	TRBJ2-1	ASSLAYGGYNEQF
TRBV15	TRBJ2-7	ATSRDSAGGREQY
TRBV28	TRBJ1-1	ASSPSVNTEAF
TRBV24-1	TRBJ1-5	ATSDPKRQPSNQPQH
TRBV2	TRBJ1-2	ASNVQYGYGYT
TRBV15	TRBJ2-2	ATSRGGSLNTGELF
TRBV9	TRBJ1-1	ASSVMGPDTEAF
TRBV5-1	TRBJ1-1	ASSLGTLGEAF
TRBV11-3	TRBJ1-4	ASAALSRGKLF
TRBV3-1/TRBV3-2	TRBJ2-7	ASSPTGAYEQY
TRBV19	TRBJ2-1	ASSVGDNYNEQF
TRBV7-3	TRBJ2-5	ASSLNSAGGSETQY
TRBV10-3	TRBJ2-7	AIRTGEAYEQY
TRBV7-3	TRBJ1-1	ASRLSGMNTEAF
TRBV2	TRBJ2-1	ASTRGGTSDEQF
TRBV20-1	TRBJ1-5	SAQHRPQH
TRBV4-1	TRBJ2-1	ASSQPDISYNEQF
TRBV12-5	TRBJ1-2	ASGFSGQGSVSGYT
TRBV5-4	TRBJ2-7	ASSNLYGSSGRNEQY
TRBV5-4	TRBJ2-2	ASSLAQGVDTGELF
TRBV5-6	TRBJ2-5	ASMTTSGDRKTQY
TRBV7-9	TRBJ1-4	ASSFSREGEKLF
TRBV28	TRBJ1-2	ASSQGQGHSNYGYT
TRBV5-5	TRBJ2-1	ASGRGGSYNEQF
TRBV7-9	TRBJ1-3	ASRLGQDGNTIY
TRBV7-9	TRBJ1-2	ASSLPTGAKDGYT
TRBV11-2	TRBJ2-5	ASSLGASGGETQY
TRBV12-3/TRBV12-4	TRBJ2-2	ASGQLVGELF
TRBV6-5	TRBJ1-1	ASSYGRVGTEAF